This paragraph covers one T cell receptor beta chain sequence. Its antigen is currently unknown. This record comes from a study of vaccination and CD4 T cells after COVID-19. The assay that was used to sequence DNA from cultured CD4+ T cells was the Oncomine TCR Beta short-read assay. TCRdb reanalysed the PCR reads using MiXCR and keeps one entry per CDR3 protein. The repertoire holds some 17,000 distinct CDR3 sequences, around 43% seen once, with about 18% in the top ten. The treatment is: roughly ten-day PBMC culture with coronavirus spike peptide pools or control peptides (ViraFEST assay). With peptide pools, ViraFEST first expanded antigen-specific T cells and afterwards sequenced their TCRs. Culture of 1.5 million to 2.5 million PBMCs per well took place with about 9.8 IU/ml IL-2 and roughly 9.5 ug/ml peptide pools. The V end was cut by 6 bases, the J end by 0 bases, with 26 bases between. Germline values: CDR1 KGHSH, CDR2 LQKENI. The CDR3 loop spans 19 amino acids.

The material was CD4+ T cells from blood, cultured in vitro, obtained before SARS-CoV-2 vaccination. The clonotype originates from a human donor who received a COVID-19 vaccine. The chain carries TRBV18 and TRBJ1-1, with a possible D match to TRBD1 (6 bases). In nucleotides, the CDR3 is TGTGCCAGCTCCCGAACCGGGACAAGTGGAATCGCCATGAACACTGAAGCTTTCTTT. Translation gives CASSRTGTSGIAMNTEAFF.